These 11 T cell receptor beta chains came from one sample sequenced in a study of beta chain features in type 1 diabetes. TCRB transcripts that were expressed got sequenced, as all of the isolated RNA had been reverse transcribed. This table comes from immunoSEQ multiplex PCR, and its TCRdb copy is limited to in-frame clones, with some not included. Among 600,000 to 650,000 clones listed, about 14% were seen once. Sequencing was carried out using naive CD4+ T cells from blood. These receptors were collected from a man aged 18-30 years in good health.

This clone was counted only a few times. V gene TRBV14 combines with J gene TRBJ1-1; D possibly corresponds to TRBD1 (6 bases). In germline, CDR1 is SGHDN, CDR2 FVKESK. Trimming stripped 2 bases from V and 1 base from J, with 11 bases between. The CDR3 contains 15 residues. DNA for the CDR3: TGTGCCAGCAGCCAAATCGACAGGCGGAACACTGAAGCTTTCTTT. It encodes CASSQIDRRNTEAFF.

This chain uses TRBV27 with TRBJ2-3; possible D gene TRBD2, 5 bases. CDR3 length equals 17 residues. Germline CDR1 MNHEY, CDR2 SMNVEV (reference sequence). Trimming removed 2 bases at V and 1 base at J, with 16 bases between. The CDR3 coding sequence is TGTGCCAGCAGTTTAAGGCCGAGGAGGTGGGGCACAGATACGCAGTATTTT. This gives the protein CASSLRPRRWGTDTQYF.

This clone was counted only a few times. In the same sample, other DNA sequences code for this CDR3. This sequence joins TRBV28 and TRBJ2-1, with no clear D. The V and J ends lost 6 bases and 4 bases respectively, with 4 bases between them. The CDR3 runs to 11 residues. Germline assignment: CDR1 MDHEN and CDR2 SYDVKM. The CDR3 here is CASSRYNEQFF. The CDR3 nucleotides read TGTGCCAGCAGCCGTTACAATGAGCAGTTCTTC.

This clone has more than one count but fewer than ten. The genes are TRBV27 and TRBJ2-7; D is unclear. The length of the CDR3 is 14 residues. Germline loops: CDR1 MNHEY, CDR2 SMNVEV (reference sequence). V lost 2 bases, J lost 2 bases, and 10 bases lay in between. CDR3 DNA sequence: TGTGCCAGCAGTTTAAGGGCAGGAGCCTACGAGCAGTACTTC. It codes for CASSLRAGAYEQYF.

A few counts support this clone. This rearrangement joins TRBV28 to TRBJ1-1; maybe TRBD1 (6 bases). Between the trimmed V and J ends, which lost 6 bases and 1 base, there was a span of 15 bases. Germline values: CDR1 MDHEN, CDR2 SYDVKM. The CDR3 extends over 15 amino acids. The CDR3 loop reads CASSGGDLKNTEAFF. CDR3 sequence (DNA): TGTGCCAGCAGCGGGGGCGATCTGAAGAACACTGAAGCTTTCTTT. The complete variable domain, with remaining parts taken from reference TRBV28 and TRBJ1-1, reads DVKVTQSSRYLVKRTGEKVFLECVQDMDHENMFWYRQDPGLGLRLIYFSYDVKMKEKGDIPEGYSVSREKKERFSLILESASTNQTSMYLCASSGGDLKNTEAFFGQGTRLTVV.

The chain uses TRBV18 and TRBJ1-2; no definite D call. The V end lost 0 bases, the J end lost 2 bases, and 10 bases lay between the germline ends. The CDR3 runs to 15 residues. CDR1 KGHSH and CDR2 LQKENI come from the germline V gene. CDR3 coding DNA: TGTGCCAGCTCACCACCGGAGAAACCGAACTATGGCTACACCTTC. It codes for CASSPPEKPNYGYTF. The full variable domain, in which reference TRBV18 and TRBJ1-2 provide the parts outside the CDR3, is NAGVMQNPRHLVRRRGQEARLRCSPMKGHSHVYWYRQLPEEGLKFMVYLQKENIIDESGMPKERFSAEFPKEGPSILRIQQVVRGDSAAYFCASSPPEKPNYGYTFGSGTRLTVV.

This clone has more than one count but fewer than ten. This chain links TRBV7-8 with TRBJ2-1, with 7 bases that match TRBD2. Per germline, CDR1 SGHVS and CDR2 FQNEAQ. The CDR3 runs 15 residues. The V gene end was trimmed by 1 base and the J gene end by 0 bases; junction bases not matched to a gene: 0. The CDR3 loop is CASSLGGGSYNEQFF. The DNA of the CDR3 is TGTGCCAGCAGCTTAGGGGGGGGCTCCTACAATGAGCAGTTCTTC.

The table lists this clone with a few counts. The genes are TRBV5-1 and TRBJ1-1; no clear D. V was cut by 4 bases and J by 6 bases, with 19 bases left in between. This CDR3 region has 15 residues. Germline-derived CDR1 and CDR2 are SGHRS and YFSETQ. CDR3: CASSPTLGAGPEAFF. CDR3 coding DNA: TGCGCCAGCAGCCCGACCTTAGGAGCCGGGCCTGAAGCTTTCTTT.

This clone was seen a handful of times. V and J are TRBV7-2 and TRBJ2-7; 9 bases fit TRBD1. This CDR3 has 16 residues. The V and J ends lost 5 bases and 2 bases, in that order; junction bases with no gene match: 10. Germline V gene lookup returns CDR1 SGHTA and CDR2 FQGNSA. CDR3 residues: CASSPRGGQGPYEQYF. The CDR3 DNA is TGTGCCAGCAGCCCCAGGGGGGGACAGGGACCCTACGAGCAGTACTTC.

This clone was recorded a few times. The CDR3 reads CASSVEAGMQYF. CDR3 in DNA: TGTGCCAGCAGCGTAGAAGCAGGGATGCAGTATTTT. This chain uses TRBV9 with TRBJ2-3, with D possibly matching TRBD1 (5 bases). CDR1 is SGDLS and CDR2 is YYNGEE in the germline V gene. The CDR3 is 12 residues long. Trimming left V 0 bases short and J 11 bases short, with 10 bases between.

This clone has just a few counts. The chain combines TRBV14 with TRBJ1-1; 7 nucleotides line up with TRBD1. The V segment lost 1 base and the J segment 2 bases; nucleotides outside the gene matches: 7. CDR3 size: 16 residues. Germline V lookup: CDR1 SGHDN, CDR2 FVKESK. Written as DNA, the CDR3 is TGTGCCAGCAGCCAAGCCCAAAGGGGGCTTAACACTGAAGCTTTCTTT. It encodes CASSQAQRGLNTEAFF.